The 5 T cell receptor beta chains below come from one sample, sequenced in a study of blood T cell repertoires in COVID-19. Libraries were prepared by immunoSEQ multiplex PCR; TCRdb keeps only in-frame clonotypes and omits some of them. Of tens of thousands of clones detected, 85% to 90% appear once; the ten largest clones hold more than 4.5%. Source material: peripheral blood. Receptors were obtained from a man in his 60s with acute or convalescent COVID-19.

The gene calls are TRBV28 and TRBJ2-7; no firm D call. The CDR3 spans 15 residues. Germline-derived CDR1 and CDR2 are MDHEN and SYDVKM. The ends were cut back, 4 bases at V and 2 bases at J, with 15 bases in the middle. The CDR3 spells CASSWAYNIPYEQYF. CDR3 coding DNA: TGTGCCAGCAGTTGGGCCTACAATATTCCCTACGAGCAGTACTTC.

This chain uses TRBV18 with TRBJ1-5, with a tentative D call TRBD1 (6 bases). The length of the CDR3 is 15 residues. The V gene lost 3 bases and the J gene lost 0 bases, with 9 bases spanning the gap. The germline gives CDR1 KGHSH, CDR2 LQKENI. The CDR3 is CASSPGQSSNQPQHF. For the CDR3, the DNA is TGTGCCAGCTCACCCGGACAGTCTAGCAATCAGCCCCAGCATTTT.

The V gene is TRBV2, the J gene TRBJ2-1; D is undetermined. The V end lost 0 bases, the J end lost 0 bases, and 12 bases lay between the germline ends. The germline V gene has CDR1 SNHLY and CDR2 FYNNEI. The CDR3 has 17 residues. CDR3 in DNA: TGTGCCAGCAGTGAAGCGCTTCACCTAAGCTCCTACAATGAGCAGTTCTTC. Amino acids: CASSEALHLSSYNEQFF.

This CDR3 is CASSQDVSGIYNEQFF. The DNA of the CDR3 is TGTGCCAGCAGCCAAGACGTAAGCGGGATATACAATGAGCAGTTCTTC. The chain combines TRBV3-1 (or the pseudogene TRBV3-2) with TRBJ2-1; TRBD2 matches 7 bases. CDR1 LGHDT and CDR2 YNNKEL come from the germline V gene (reference sequence). The CDR3 is 16 residues long. The V and J ends lost 0 bases and 4 bases, in that order; junction bases with no gene match: 6.

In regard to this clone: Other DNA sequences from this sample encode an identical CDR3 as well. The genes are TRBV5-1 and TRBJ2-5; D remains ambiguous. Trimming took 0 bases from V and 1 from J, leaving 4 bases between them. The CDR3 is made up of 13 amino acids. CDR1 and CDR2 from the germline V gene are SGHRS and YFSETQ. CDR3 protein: CASSLGAQETQYF. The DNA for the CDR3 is TGCGCCAGCAGCTTGGGGGCCCAAGAGACCCAGTACTTC.